The 14 T cell receptor beta chains in this list originate from one sample, sequenced in a study of T cell responses to AZD1222 COVID-19 vaccine. Produced via immunoSEQ multiplex PCR; TCRdb's table is partial and in-frame only. Of about 85,000 clones in the sample, 85% are singletons; the top ten hold 4.5% to 5%. The input for sequencing was peripheral blood, taken 28 days after the second AZD1222 dose. The source is an adult who received the AZD1222 COVID-19 vaccine.

This sequence joins TRBV28 and TRBJ2-2, with D hard to call. Germline V CDR1 and CDR2: MDHEN, SYDVKM. The CDR3 is made up of 12 amino acids. The V end lost 2 bases, the J end lost 3 bases, and 1 base lay between the germline ends. The CDR3 nucleotides read TGTGCCAGCAGTTTAGACACCGGGGAGCTGTTTTTT. It encodes CASSLDTGELFF.

The chain carries TRBV12-5 and TRBJ1-6; 8 bases align to TRBD1. Trimming took 5 bases from V and 0 from J; bases not matched to a gene: 6. The CDR3 has 17 residues. CDR1 is LGHNT, CDR2 FRNRAP, per germline. This CDR3 reads CASGLYTGGSYNSPLHF. The CDR3 bases are TGTGCTAGTGGTCTATACACAGGGGGCTCCTATAATTCACCCCTCCACTTT.

Details on this clone: One end of the junction fails to match germline, which may point to a read error. The CDR3 loop reads CASGFSGRNTGELFF. The CDR3 DNA sequence: TGCGCCAGCGGCTTTAGTGGGAGAAACACCGGGGAGCTGTTTTTT. The gene calls are TRBV5-1 and TRBJ2-2, with TRBD2 as a possible D gene (5 bases). The CDR3 consists of 15 residues. Germline V gene data show CDR1 as SGHRS and CDR2 as YFSETQ.

This clone was found once. The rearrangement joins TRBV6-2 or TRBV6-3 to TRBJ2-1; D is possibly TRBD2 (6 bases). The CDR3 extends over 15 amino acids. CDR1 and CDR2 from the germline V gene are MNHEY and SVGEGT. V was cut by 6 bases and J by 4 bases, with 16 bases left in between. This chain's CDR3 is CASSTRESRYNEQFF. In nucleotides, the CDR3 is TGTGCCAGCAGCACCCGGGAGAGCAGGTACAATGAGCAGTTCTTC.

As DNA, the CDR3 is TGTGCCAGTAGTATTCCGGGGCTGAGGGTAGGGGAGCTGTTTTTT. Amino acids: CASSIPGLRVGELFF. The chain links TRBV19 to TRBJ2-2; D may be TRBD1 or TRBD2 (5 bases each). The ends were cut back, 3 bases at V and 8 bases at J, with 16 bases in the middle. The CDR3 totals 15 residues. The germline V gene encodes CDR1 LNHDA and CDR2 SQIVND (reference sequence).

V usage is TRBV5-1 and J usage is TRBJ2-3, with a possible D match to TRBD2 (5 bases). This CDR3 spans 15 amino acids. V shed 0 bases and J shed 3 bases, with 11 bases lying between them. Per germline, CDR1 SGHRS and CDR2 YFSETQ. CDR3 sequence: CASSLGAGGTDTQYF. In DNA, the CDR3 is TGCGCCAGCAGCTTGGGTGCGGGTGGGACAGATACGCAGTATTTT.

The chain uses TRBV28 and TRBJ1-2; 11 nucleotides line up with TRBD1. The CDR3 has 11 residues. The ends lost 11 bases at V and 7 bases at J; junction bases unmatched: 3. In germline, CDR1 is MDHEN, CDR2 SYDVKM. The DNA of the CDR3 is TGTGCCGGCGGACAGGGGGCTGGCTACACCTTC. Protein sequence: CAGGQGAGYTF.

The rearrangement joins TRBV20-1 to TRBJ1-4; D is perhaps TRBD1 (5 bases). Looked up from germline, CDR1 is DFQATT and CDR2 is SNEGSKA (reference sequence). V lost 3 bases to trimming and J lost 7 bases, with 21 bases between them. The CDR3 has 16 amino acids. CDR3: CSASSFGGRAAEKLFF. For the CDR3, the DNA is TGCAGTGCTAGTAGCTTTGGGGGACGGGCCGCTGAAAAACTGTTTTTT.

The chain links TRBV19 to TRBJ1-4; TRBD1 aligns across 8 bases. This CDR3 has 15 residues. CDR1 is LNHDA, CDR2 SQIVND, per germline (reference sequence). V shed 7 bases and J 2 bases; nucleotides not matched to a gene: 6. For the CDR3, the DNA is TGTGCCAGTAAAGACCAGGGGGCGACTAATGAAAAACTGTTTTTT. Translation: CASKDQGATNEKLFF. The entire variable domain, with the rest obtained from reference TRBV19 and TRBJ1-4, is as follows: DGGITQSPKYLFRKEGQNVTLSCEQNLNHDAMYWYRQDPGQGLRLIYYSQIVNDFQKGDIAEGYSVSREKKESFPLTVTSAQKNPTAFYLCASKDQGATNEKLFFGSGTQLSVL.

The chain recombines TRBV10-1 with TRBJ1-1; 8 bases are shared with TRBD1. V was pared by 6 bases and J by 5 bases, with 8 bases of the junction left unmatched. The CDR3 sequence is 14 residues long. Germline CDR1 is WNHNN and CDR2 is SYGVQD (reference sequence). Here the CDR3 DNA reads TGCGCCAGCAGCGCCTTCACAGGGGGTACTGAAGCTTTCTTT. It is translated as CASSAFTGGTEAFF.

This chain uses TRBV6-1 with TRBJ2-7; D might be TRBD2 (6 bases). The germline gives CDR1 MNHNS, CDR2 SASEGT. The CDR3 length is 16 residues. V lost 3 bases and J lost 3, with 18 bases in between. The CDR3 protein is CASSEKAGRILYEQYF. The CDR3 coding sequence is TGTGCCAGCAGTGAGAAGGCGGGAAGGATCCTCTACGAGCAGTACTTC.

The chain employs TRBV3-1 (or the pseudogene TRBV3-2) and TRBJ2-7; no definite D call. Germline CDR1 and CDR2: LGHDT and YNNKEL (reference sequence). Trimming shortened V by 1 base and J by 6 bases, and 7 bases separated the two germline ends. The CDR3 spans 12 residues. The CDR3 sequence is CASSQALGEQYF. Here the CDR3 DNA reads TGTGCCAGCAGCCAAGCCCTCGGCGAGCAGTACTTC.

The rearrangement links TRBV7-2 to TRBJ1-1; D may be TRBD1 (5 bases). CDR3 size: 16 residues. Trimming shortened V by 2 bases and J by 1 base, and 14 bases separated the two germline ends. Germline loops: CDR1 SGHTA, CDR2 FQGNSA. The CDR3 loop reads CASSLFKGQPNTEAFF. Written as DNA, the CDR3 is TGTGCCAGCAGCTTATTTAAGGGGCAGCCGAACACTGAAGCTTTCTTT.

The chain uses TRBV4-2 and TRBJ1-6; TRBD1 might be the D (5 bases). CDR1 and CDR2 (germline): LGHNA, YNFKEQ. This CDR3 has 16 amino acids. Trimming cost V 0 bases and J 9 bases, with 15 bases left between them. The CDR3 coding sequence is TGTGCCAGCAGCCAAGATCCCGGTAACGGGGCTTCACCCCTCCACTTT. Protein product: CASSQDPGNGASPLHF.